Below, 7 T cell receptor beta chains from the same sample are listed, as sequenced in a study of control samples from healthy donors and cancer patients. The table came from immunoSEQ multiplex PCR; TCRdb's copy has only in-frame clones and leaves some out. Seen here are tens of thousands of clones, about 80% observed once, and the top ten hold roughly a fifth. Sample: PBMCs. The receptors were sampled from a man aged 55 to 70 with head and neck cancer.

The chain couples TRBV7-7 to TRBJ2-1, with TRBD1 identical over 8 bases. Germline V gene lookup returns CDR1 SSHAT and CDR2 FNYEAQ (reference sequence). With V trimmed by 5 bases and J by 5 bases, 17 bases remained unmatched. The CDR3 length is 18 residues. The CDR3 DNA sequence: TGTGCCAGCAGCCGAACTTACACAGACAGGGGACGGGACAATGAGCAGTTCTTC. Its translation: CASSRTYTDRGRDNEQFF.

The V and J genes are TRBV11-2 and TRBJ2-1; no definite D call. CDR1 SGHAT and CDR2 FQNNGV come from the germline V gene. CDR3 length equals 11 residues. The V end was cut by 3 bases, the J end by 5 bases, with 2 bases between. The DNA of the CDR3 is TGTGCCAGCAGCTTGGACAATGAGCAGTTCTTC. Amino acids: CASSLDNEQFF.

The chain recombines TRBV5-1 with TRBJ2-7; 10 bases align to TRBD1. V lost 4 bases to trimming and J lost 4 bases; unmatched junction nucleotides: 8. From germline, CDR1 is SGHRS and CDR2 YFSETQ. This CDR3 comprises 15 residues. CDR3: CASSTTGGVEYEQYF. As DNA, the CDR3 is TGCGCCAGCAGCACGACAGGGGGCGTCGAATACGAGCAGTACTTC.

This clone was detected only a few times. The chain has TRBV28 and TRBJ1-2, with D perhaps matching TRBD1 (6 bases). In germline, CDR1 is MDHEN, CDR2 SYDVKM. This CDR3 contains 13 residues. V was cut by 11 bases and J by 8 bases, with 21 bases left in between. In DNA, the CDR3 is TGTGCCTGCTCCGGGGGGGCGCCGGCCGGCTACACCTTC. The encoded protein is CACSGGAPAGYTF.

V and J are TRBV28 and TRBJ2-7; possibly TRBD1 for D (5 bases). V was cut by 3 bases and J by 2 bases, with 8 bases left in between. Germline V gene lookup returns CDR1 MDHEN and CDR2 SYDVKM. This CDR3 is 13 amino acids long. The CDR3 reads CASSFGATYEQYF. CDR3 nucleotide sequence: TGTGCCAGCAGTTTTGGGGCCACCTACGAGCAGTACTTC.

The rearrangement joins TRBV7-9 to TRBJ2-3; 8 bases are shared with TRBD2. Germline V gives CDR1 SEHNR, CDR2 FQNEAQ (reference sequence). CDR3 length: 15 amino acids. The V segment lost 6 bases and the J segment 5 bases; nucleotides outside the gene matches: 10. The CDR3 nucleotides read TGTGCCAGCAGGTTGGGACTAGGCGACAGAGATACGCAGTATTTT. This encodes CASRLGLGDRDTQYF.

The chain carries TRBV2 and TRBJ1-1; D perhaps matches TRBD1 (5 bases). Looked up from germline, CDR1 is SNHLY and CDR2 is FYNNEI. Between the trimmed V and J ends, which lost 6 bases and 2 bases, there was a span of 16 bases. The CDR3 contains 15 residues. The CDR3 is CASRPRLGRNTEAFF. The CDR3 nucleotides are TGTGCCAGCAGGCCGAGGCTGGGGCGAAACACTGAAGCTTTCTTT.